A single sample gave rise to the 29 T cell receptor beta chains below, sequenced in a study of HIV-infected children after antiretroviral therapy interruption. Treatment here: PENTA 11 planned treatment interruption arm or continuous ART arm. Unique molecular identifiers were included in an RNA-based 3' RACE TCR library. TCRdb re-derived calls from the 3' RACE reads in MiXCR, one entry per CDR3 protein. The data hold approximately 89,000 distinct CDR3 sequences, with about 6.9% observed a single time. The input for sequencing was CD45RA+ CD4+ T cells from PBMCs, pooled from several time points, taken from a donor given antiretroviral therapy, either interrupted or continuous. Indicated subset: naive CD4+ CD45RA+ CD45RO- T cells. The receptors here all came from a pool of human donors with HIV.

CDR3 DNA sequence: TGTGCCAGCAGTTTAGAGCAGGGAGTGCAGCCCCAGCATTTT. Amino acid sequence: CASSLEQGVQPQHF. The chain employs TRBV12-3 or TRBV12-4 and TRBJ1-5; D possibly corresponds to TRBD1 (5 bases). CDR3 length: 14 amino acids. V was trimmed by 1 base and J by 7 bases, leaving 11 bases between them.

Many counts were recorded for this clonotype. The V and J genes are TRBV19 and TRBJ2-5, with D unresolved. Germline CDR1 reads LNHDA; CDR2 reads SQIVND (reference sequence). The CDR3 loop spans 13 amino acids. Trimming removed 2 bases at V and 7 bases at J, with 11 bases between. The chain's CDR3 is CASSIKDLGTQYF. The CDR3 DNA is TGTGCCAGTAGTATAAAGGATCTCGGGACCCAGTACTTC.

This clonotype was detected many times. The chain combines TRBV19 with TRBJ2-1; 11 bases are shared with TRBD2. This CDR3 is built from 14 residues. The V gene end was trimmed by 1 base and the J gene end by 9 bases; junction bases not matched to a gene: 2. The germline V gene encodes CDR1 LNHDA and CDR2 SQIVND (reference sequence). CDR3 region: CASSIAGTSGEQFF. DNA of the CDR3: TGTGCCAGTAGTATAGCCGGGACTAGCGGTGAGCAGTTCTTC.

This clonotype has a handful of counts. The chain carries TRBV18 and TRBJ1-4; 7 nucleotides agree with TRBD1. Trimming removed 3 bases from V and 0 bases from J; junction bases left unmatched: 7. CDR3 size: 17 residues. Germline CDR1 and CDR2: KGHSH and LQKENI. In DNA, the CDR3 is TGTGCCAGCTCACCGCGGGACAGAAGCACAACTAATGAAAAACTGTTTTTT. Its translation: CASSPRDRSTTNEKLFF.

This clonotype has at least ten counts. The chain is built from TRBV5-5 and TRBJ2-7, with unresolved D. V was cut by 0 bases and J by 1 base, with 8 bases left in between. This CDR3 is built from 14 residues. CDR1 and CDR2 (germline): SGHKS, YYEKEE (reference sequence). For the CDR3, the DNA is TGTGCCAGCAGCTTGGTAATTATTTCCTACGAGCAGTACTTC. This encodes CASSLVIISYEQYF. The complete variable domain, with remaining parts taken from reference TRBV5-5 and TRBJ2-7, reads DAGVTQSPTHLIKTRGQQVTLRCSPISGHKSVSWYQQVLGQGPQFIFQYYEKEERGRGNFPDRFSARQFPNYSSELNVNALLLGDSALYLCASSLVIISYEQYFGPGTRLTVT.

This clonotype was detected a few times. V is TRBV12-3 or TRBV12-4 and J is TRBJ2-5, with 7 bases identical to TRBD1. With V trimmed by 5 bases and J by 6 bases, 9 bases remained unmatched. The CDR3 loop spans 14 amino acids. The CDR3 spells CASSQTTGIKTQYF. For the CDR3, the DNA is TGTGCCAGCAGTCAAACGACAGGGATAAAGACCCAGTACTTC.

The chain is built from TRBV19 and TRBJ1-1; D unresolved. The CDR3 is made up of 15 amino acids. CDR1 is LNHDA and CDR2 is SQIVND in the germline V gene (reference sequence). Trimming took 1 base from V and 0 from J, leaving 9 bases between them. The CDR3 nucleotides are TGTGCCAGTAGTATAGTGAGCGGAGTGAACACTGAAGCTTTCTTT. Encoded protein: CASSIVSGVNTEAFF.

The chain joins TRBV18 to TRBJ2-3; 10 nucleotides match TRBD1. The CDR3 totals 15 residues. Germline CDR1 KGHSH, CDR2 LQKENI. Germline trimming cut 5 bases from V and 3 bases from J; bases unmatched to any gene: 5. In DNA, the CDR3 is TGTGCCAGCTCAGCCGGGACAGGGGAAACAGATACGCAGTATTTT. Translating gives CASSAGTGETDTQYF.

This clonotype was detected ten times or more. The chain couples TRBV2 to TRBJ2-1; TRBD2 matches 12 bases. Germline V gene lookup returns CDR1 SNHLY and CDR2 FYNNEI. Trimming cost V 4 bases and J 6 bases; bases outside gene matches: 4. CDR3 length equals 15 residues. The CDR3 DNA reads as TGTGCCAGCAGTGTAGAGACTAGCGGGAGCAATGAGCAGTTCTTC. It translates to CASSVETSGSNEQFF. Filled out from reference TRBV2 and TRBJ2-1, the complete variable domain reads EPEVTQTPSHQVTQMGQEVILRCVPISNHLYFYWYRQILGQKVEFLVSFYNNEISEKSEIFDDQFSVERPDGSNFTLKIRSTKLEDSAMYFCASSVETSGSNEQFFGPGTRLTVL.

The chain couples TRBV29-1 to TRBJ1-1, with D perhaps matching TRBD1 (6 bases). CDR1 is SQVTM and CDR2 is ANQGSEA in the germline V gene. The V end was cut by 5 bases, the J end by 6 bases, with 22 bases between. The CDR3 is 15 residues long. CDR3 in DNA: TGCAGCGTTACCCAAGGGCGTTCGGGGGGCCCTGAAGCTTTCTTT. This encodes CSVTQGRSGGPEAFF.

This clonotype was observed many times. The J gene is TRBJ2-7, the V gene TRBV10-3; D might be TRBD1 (6 bases). The germline V gene encodes CDR1 ENHRY and CDR2 SYGVKD. The ends were cut back, 2 bases at V and 6 bases at J, with 11 bases in the middle. The CDR3 contains 13 residues. Written as DNA, the CDR3 is TGTGCCATCAGTGAGGGGACATTCGCCGAGCAGTACTTC. Translation: CAISEGTFAEQYF.

The chain recombines TRBV18 with TRBJ1-6; D is unclear. Germline V CDR1 and CDR2: KGHSH, LQKENI. V lost 3 bases to trimming and J lost 0 bases, with 6 bases between them. The CDR3 runs to 15 residues. The CDR3 is CASSPKSSYNSPLHF. The CDR3 DNA is TGTGCCAGCTCACCCAAGAGCTCCTATAATTCACCCCTCCACTTT.

The chain is built from TRBV6-6 and TRBJ1-4, with TRBD1 identical over 7 bases. V gave up 4 bases and J gave up 8 bases; unmatched junction bases: 13. In germline, CDR1 is MNHNY, CDR2 SVGAGI (reference sequence). The CDR3 has 16 residues. CDR3 sequence: CASSLGTVRAVEKLFF. As DNA, the CDR3 is TGTGCCAGCAGTTTGGGGACAGTCCGCGCTGTCGAAAAACTGTTTTTT.

This clonotype was counted ten times or more. The J gene is TRBJ1-2, the V gene TRBV9, with 7 bases aligning to TRBD1. CDR3 length: 13 residues. V lost 7 bases, J lost 4 bases, and 7 bases stayed unmatched. Per the germline V gene, CDR1 is SGDLS and CDR2 is YYNGEE. The CDR3 sequence: CASRGQDLYGYTF. DNA for the CDR3: TGTGCCAGCCGAGGACAGGATCTCTATGGCTACACCTTC.

This clonotype was detected a few times. The chain combines TRBV2 with TRBJ2-7; TRBD1 agrees at 7 bases. V trimming: 6 bases; J trimming: 3 bases; junction bases outside the gene matches: 8. This CDR3 comprises 14 residues. The germline CDR1 and CDR2 sequences are SNHLY and FYNNEI. The CDR3 loop reads CASRATGIFYEQYF. CDR3 DNA: TGTGCCAGCAGGGCGACAGGGATATTCTACGAGCAGTACTTC.

This clonotype appeared many times. The chain is built from TRBV6-5 and TRBJ2-1; 7 bases line up with TRBD1. J was trimmed by 9 bases and V by 5 bases; bases with no gene match: 13. The CDR3 is 15 residues long. Germline V gene lookup returns CDR1 MNHEY and CDR2 SVGAGI. The CDR3 bases are TGTGCCAGCAGTAACCGACAGGGTGGTGGGGGTGAGCAGTTCTTC. This translates into CASSNRQGGGGEQFF.

This clonotype came up many times. The genes are TRBV6-6 and TRBJ2-5; D remains ambiguous. The CDR3 runs to 11 residues. V lost 5 bases and J 5 bases, leaving 6 bases between the germline ends. CDR1 and CDR2 from the germline V gene are MNHNY and SVGAGI (reference sequence). The CDR3 coding sequence is TGTGCCAGCAGTCGACTGGAGACCCAGTACTTC. This sequence encodes CASSRLETQYF.

This clonotype has just a few counts. The V call is TRBV10-3, the J call TRBJ2-5; a possible D gene is TRBD2 (6 bases). Trimming removed 6 bases from V and 3 bases from J, with 14 bases in between. This CDR3 comprises 14 residues. Germline V gene sequence: CDR1 ENHRY, CDR2 SYGVKD. DNA for the CDR3: TGTGCCATCAGGCCAGTCGCTAGCGAAGAGACCCAGTACTTC. It specifies CAIRPVASEETQYF.

V is TRBV10-3 and J is TRBJ1-1, with D unresolved. CDR3 size: 13 residues. From germline, CDR1 is ENHRY and CDR2 SYGVKD. V lost 10 bases and J 1 base, leaving 13 bases between the germline ends. The CDR3 protein is CATSQGGNTEAFF. The CDR3 coding sequence is TGTGCCACTTCACAAGGCGGGAACACTGAAGCTTTCTTT.

This clonotype has a count of ten or more. The rearrangement joins TRBV20-1 to TRBJ2-3, with 10 nucleotides matching TRBD2. Germline CDR1 is DFQATT and CDR2 is SNEGSKA (reference sequence). The ends lost 3 bases at V and 3 bases at J; junction bases unmatched: 9. CDR3 length: 16 residues. DNA of the CDR3: TGCAGTGCTAGTCTAGCGGGGGCAGTTTTGACAGATACGCAGTATTTT. Amino acids: CSASLAGAVLTDTQYF.

The chain has TRBV10-3 and TRBJ2-7; D may be TRBD1 or TRBD2 (5 bases each). The V gene's germline CDR1 is ENHRY and CDR2 SYGVKD. The V end was cut by 6 bases, the J end by 0 bases, with 9 bases between. The CDR3 runs to 13 residues. The CDR3 loop reads CAIRPGSSYEQYF. Here the CDR3 DNA reads TGTGCCATCAGGCCAGGGAGCTCCTACGAGCAGTACTTC.

The chain carries TRBV20-1 and TRBJ2-1; D is unclear. With 6 bases removed from V and 0 bases from J, the gap between germline ends came to 18 bases. The CDR3 loop spans 16 amino acids. The germline gives CDR1 DFQATT, CDR2 SNEGSKA (reference sequence). The CDR3 DNA sequence: TGCAGTGCCGACCCGACACGGTCCAGCTCCTACAATGAGCAGTTCTTC. Translation gives CSADPTRSSSYNEQFF.

Ten or more counts support this clonotype. The rearrangement links TRBV6-1 to TRBJ1-5, with D unclear. CDR3 length: 13 residues. Germline CDR1 reads MNHNS; CDR2 reads SASEGT. The ends were cut back, 7 bases at V and 7 bases at J, with 14 bases in the middle. The CDR3 nucleotides read TGTGCCAGCACCCTAACGCCGAAACAGCCCCAGCATTTT. Translation gives CASTLTPKQPQHF.

This clonotype has more than one count but fewer than ten. The CDR3 nucleotides are TGTGCCAGCAGCTTGGCTCGGGATGCTGGCTACACCTTC. Protein product: CASSLARDAGYTF. The chain couples TRBV5-8 to TRBJ1-2; D remains ambiguous. Germline V gene lookup returns CDR1 SGHTS and CDR2 YDEGEE. This CDR3 is 13 amino acids long. Deletions cut 0 bases from V and 7 bases from J, with 10 bases between.

This clonotype has a handful of counts. The rearrangement links TRBV7-6 to TRBJ1-1, with a tentative D call TRBD1 (5 bases). There are 14 residues in the CDR3. V dropped 2 bases and J dropped 2 bases, with 9 bases sitting between them. Per germline, CDR1 SGHVS and CDR2 FNYEAQ. CDR3 residues: CASSLLQANTEAFF. The CDR3 bases are TGTGCCAGCAGCTTACTACAGGCCAACACTGAAGCTTTCTTT.

This clonotype was recorded at least ten times. The V call is TRBV18, the J call TRBJ1-2; D is uncertain. V was pared by 1 base and J by 6 bases, with 15 bases between. Germline V lookup: CDR1 KGHSH, CDR2 LQKENI. This CDR3 region has 15 residues. CDR3 coding DNA: TGTGCCAGCTCACCACTGGTATCGGGAGGTGATGGCTACACCTTC. Residues: CASSPLVSGGDGYTF.

This clonotype was counted only a few times. The chain carries TRBV27 and TRBJ2-7; 8 bases are a match to TRBD1. The CDR3 contains 15 residues. The germline V gene has CDR1 MNHEY and CDR2 SMNVEV (reference sequence). J lost 1 base, V lost 7 bases, and 9 bases had no gene match. For the CDR3, the DNA is TGTGCCAGCAACGCCCTCAGGACAGGGTCCTACGAGCAGTACTTC. Its protein is CASNALRTGSYEQYF.

This clonotype was found many times. This rearrangement joins TRBV10-3 to TRBJ2-7, with unresolved D. Trimming removed 1 base from V and 0 bases from J, with 7 bases in between. The CDR3 totals 14 residues. Germline CDR1 reads ENHRY; CDR2 reads SYGVKD. The chain's CDR3 is CAISEYDPSYEQYF. CDR3 DNA sequence: TGTGCCATCAGTGAGTATGATCCCTCCTACGAGCAGTACTTC.

This clonotype was detected many times. The CDR3 spells CASRDGAGLYEQYF. As DNA, the CDR3 is TGTGCCAGCCGCGACGGGGCAGGCCTCTACGAGCAGTACTTC. The V gene is TRBV6-1, the J gene TRBJ2-7; D may match TRBD1 or TRBD2 (5 bases each). The CDR3 has 14 amino acids. V lost 8 bases, J lost 3 bases, and 17 bases lay in between. The germline CDR1 and CDR2 sequences are MNHNS and SASEGT.